The T cell receptor beta chain described here comes from a study of blood T cell repertoires in COVID-19. Study-wide context: Specimens from acute and convalescent COVID-19 originated in the United States, Italy and Spain. T cells, B-cell-depleted T cells, or PBMCs supplied cDNA or gDNA.

Germline loops: CDR1 MNHEY, CDR2 SMNVEV (reference sequence). This CDR3 has 15 residues. The ends were cut back, 5 bases at V and 5 bases at J, with 16 bases in the middle. In the original processing: From reference gene primer amplification, estimates of nucleated cell counts were derived. Profiling relied on immunoSEQ multiplex PCR, and the TCRdb table lists in-frame clones only, not all of them. Clone size and V and J calls were adopted from that table, with D and trimming inferred from the DNA. The sample consists of roughly 500,000 clones, over 75% of them appearing once. The clonotype originates from a human donor in a cohort sampled during active COVID-19. The sequencing input was peripheral blood. V and J are TRBV27 and TRBJ2-1; tentative D call: TRBD2 (5 bases). CDR3 sequence (DNA): TGTGCCAGCAGTCGGACTCTAACTAGGAACAATGAGCAGTTCTTC. This codes for CASSRTLTRNNEQFF.